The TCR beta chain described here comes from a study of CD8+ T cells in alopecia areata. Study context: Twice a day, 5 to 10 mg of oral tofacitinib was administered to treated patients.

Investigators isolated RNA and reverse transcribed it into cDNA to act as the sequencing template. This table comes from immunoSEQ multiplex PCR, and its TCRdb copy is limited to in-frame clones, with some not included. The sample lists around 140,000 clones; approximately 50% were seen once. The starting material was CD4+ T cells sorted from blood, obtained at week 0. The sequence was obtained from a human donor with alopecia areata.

CDR3: CASSQDVVAGDLFNTGELFF. The CDR3 DNA is TGTGCCAGCAGCCAAGATGTGGTAGCGGGAGACCTATTTAACACCGGGGAGCTGTTTTTT. The chain combines TRBV4-2 with TRBJ2-2; TRBD2 matches at 9 bases. V shed 0 bases and J 2 bases; nucleotides not matched to a gene: 13. There are 20 residues in the CDR3. CDR1 is LGHNA and CDR2 is YNFKEQ in the germline V gene.